This T cell receptor beta chain came from a study of blood T cell repertoires in COVID-19. Study overall: Collection of acute and convalescent COVID-19 samples took place in the United States, Italy and Spain. From T cells, B-cell-depleted T cells, or PBMCs came the material, which was cDNA or gDNA.

As processed by the authors: Amplified reference gene primers provided the basis for estimating nucleated cell counts. Using immunoSEQ multiplex PCR, the repertoire was profiled, and TCRdb retains in-frame clones only, with some absent. V, J and clone size are taken as reported in that table, and D and trimming were inferred from the DNA itself. Found here are 41,000 or so clones, roughly 87% of them singletons; the top ten hold about 4.3%. This receptor was obtained from a man between 60 and 70 years old with acute or convalescent COVID-19. The sequenced sample was peripheral blood.

The CDR3 DNA sequence: TGTGCCACCAGCAGAGAAGTACCGGGGGTCAAACTAGCTTATGGCTACACCTTC. Encoded protein: CATSREVPGVKLAYGYTF. This chain uses TRBV15 with TRBJ1-2; D is possibly TRBD1 (5 bases). The germline gives CDR1 LNHNV, CDR2 YYDKDF (reference sequence). The CDR3 covers 18 residues. Trimming cost V 0 bases and J 5 bases, with 22 bases left between them.